This T cell receptor beta chain is drawn from a study of blood T cell repertoires in COVID-19. Across the study: Donors in the United States, Italy and Spain gave samples during acute or convalescent COVID-19.

The method was immunoSEQ multiplex PCR; TCRdb's version includes in-frame clones alone and lacks a portion of them. The sample consists of roughly 100,000 clones, roughly four fifths of them appearing once. The V and J ends lost 3 bases and 4 bases, in that order; junction bases with no gene match: 5. The CDR3 spans 16 residues. CDR1 and CDR2 from the germline V gene are KGHDR and SFDVKD. This chain links TRBV24-1 with TRBJ2-1, with TRBD1 identical over 10 bases. Material for sequencing was peripheral blood. This clonotype was obtained from a man of 80 years or more with COVID-19, enrolled during active disease. The CDR3 nucleotides are TGTGCCACCAGTGATGGCGGGGACAGGGGTTACAATGAGCAGTTCTTC. The encoded protein is CATSDGGDRGYNEQFF.